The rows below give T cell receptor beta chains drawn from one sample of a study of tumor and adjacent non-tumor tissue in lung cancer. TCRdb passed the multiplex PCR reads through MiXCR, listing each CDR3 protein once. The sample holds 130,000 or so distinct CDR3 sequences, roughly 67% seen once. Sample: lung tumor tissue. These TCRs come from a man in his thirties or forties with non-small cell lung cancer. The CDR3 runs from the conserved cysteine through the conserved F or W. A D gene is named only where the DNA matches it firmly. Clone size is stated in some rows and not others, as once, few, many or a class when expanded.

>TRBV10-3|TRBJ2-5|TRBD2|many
TGTGCCATCAGTCCCGCCGGGGGGAATCGGGAGACCCAGTACTTC
CAISPAGGNRETQYF
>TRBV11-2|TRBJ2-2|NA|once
TGTGCCAGCAGCCCGAGGACAGTCTCGAACATCGGGGAGCTGTTTTTT
CASSPRTVSNIGELFF
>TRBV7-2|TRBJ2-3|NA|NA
TGTGCCAGCAGCTCCCAGGGTGCAGATACGCAGTATTTT
CASSSQGADTQYF
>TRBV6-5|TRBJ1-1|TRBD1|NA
TGTTCGAGCACCGCCCGGACAGGGATCACTGAAGCTTTCTTT
CSSTARTGITEAFF
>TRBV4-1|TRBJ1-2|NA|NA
TGCGCCAGCAGCCACCTGACGTTGGAGAAGGCTACGGATGGCTACACCTTC
CASSHLTLEKATDGYTF
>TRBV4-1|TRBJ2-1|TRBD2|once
TGCGCCAGCAGTCGGTCATTCCTGGCGGGAGAGGGACGCAATGAGCAGTTCTTC
CASSRSFLAGEGRNEQFF
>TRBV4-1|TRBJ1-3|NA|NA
TGCGCCAGCAGCCAAACTATAACCTATGGAAACACCATATATTTT
CASSQTITYGNTIYF
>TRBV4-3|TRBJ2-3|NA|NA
TGCGCCAGCAGCCATGACGGGAGCGGAGCTAGCACAGATACGCAGTATTTT
CASSHDGSGASTDTQYF
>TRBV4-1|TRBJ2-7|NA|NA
TGCGCCAGTAACCAAGATGAGATGGGACAAACCTACGAGCAGTACTTT
CASNQDEMGQTYEQYF
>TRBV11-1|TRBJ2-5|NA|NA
TGTGACAGCAGCCCCAGCGCGGGGGAGACCCAGTACTTC
CDSSPSAGETQYF
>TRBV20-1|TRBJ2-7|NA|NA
TGCAGTGCTAGTTCGCCAGGGGGGTTCAGCGAGCAGCACTTC
CSASSPGGFSEQHF
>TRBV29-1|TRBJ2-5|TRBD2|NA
TGCAGTGGCAGACTAGCGGGGGTCCAAGAAACCCAGTACTTC
CSGRLAGVQETQYF
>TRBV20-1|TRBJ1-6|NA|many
TGCAGTGCTAGAGACAGTAGTCACAATTCACCCCTCCACTTT
CSARDSSHNSPLHF
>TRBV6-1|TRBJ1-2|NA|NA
TGTGCCAGAATGGGGGATGGCTACACCTTC
CARMGDGYTF
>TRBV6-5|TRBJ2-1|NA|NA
TGTGCCAGCAGCGACGCTAGCGAGAGTGAGCTGTTCTTC
CASSDASESELFF
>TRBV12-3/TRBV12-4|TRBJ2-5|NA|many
TGTGCCAGCGTACAGGCCTACCAAGAGACCCAGTACTTC
CASVQAYQETQYF
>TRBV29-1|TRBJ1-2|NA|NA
TGCGGCGTCCGGGTCAACTATGGCTACACCTTC
CGVRVNYGYTF
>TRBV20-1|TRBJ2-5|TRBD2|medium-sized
TGCAGTGCTAGCGGACTAGCGGGAGGGGAGACCCAGTACTTC
CSASGLAGGETQYF
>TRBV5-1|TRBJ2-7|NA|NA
TGCGCCAGCAGCTTGGACCCGTTAAGCTCCTACGAGCAGTACTTC
CASSLDPLSSYEQYF
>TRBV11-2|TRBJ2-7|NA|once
TGTGCCAGCGGGCCGGGGACGACGACCTACGGGCAGCACTTC
CASGPGTTTYGQHF
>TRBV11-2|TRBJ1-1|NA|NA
TGTGCCAGCAGCTTAGTTGGTCAGGGAGGAGGGACTGAAGCTTTCTTT
CASSLVGQGGGTEAFF
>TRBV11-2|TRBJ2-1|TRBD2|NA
TGTGCCAGGAGCCTATTAAGCGGGGGGGTAGTTAGTGAGCAGTTCTTC
CARSLLSGGVVSEQFF
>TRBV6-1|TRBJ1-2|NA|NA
TGTACTACAACGACCCAACAGGGTAGTAATGGCTACACCTTC
CTTTTQQGSNGYTF
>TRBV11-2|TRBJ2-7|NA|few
TGTACCAGCAGCCCTCGAACAGAGCAATACTTC
CTSSPRTEQYF
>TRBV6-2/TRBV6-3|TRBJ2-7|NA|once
TGTGCCAACAAATTCCGGGACGGAGCCTACGAGCAGTACTTC
CANKFRDGAYEQYF
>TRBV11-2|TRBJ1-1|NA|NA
TGTGCCAGCAGCTTACCTTCCATGAACATTGAAGCTTTCTTC
CASSLPSMNIEAFF
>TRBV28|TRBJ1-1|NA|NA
TGTGCCAGCAGTTTAAACAGAATGAACACTGAAGCTTCCTTT
CASSLNRMNTEASF
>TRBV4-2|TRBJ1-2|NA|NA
TGTGCCGGCAGCCATTCCGAGAGGGGGATAGATGGCTACACTTTC
CAGSHSERGIDGYTF
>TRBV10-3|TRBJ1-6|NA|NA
TGTGCCATCAGTGAGTCGGAGGGCTCACCCCTCCACTTT
CAISESEGSPLHF
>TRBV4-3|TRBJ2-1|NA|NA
TGCGCCAGCAGCCAAGGATATCCGGAGAGCTCCTACAATGAGCAGTTATTC
CASSQGYPESSYNEQLF
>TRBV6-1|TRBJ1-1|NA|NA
TGTGCCAGCAGTGGAAATCTGCTGAACACTAAAGCTTTCTTT
CASSGNLLNTKAFF
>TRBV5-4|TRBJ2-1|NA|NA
TGTGCCAGCAGCTTTCCCAGCGGTGGGAATGAGCAGTTGTTC
CASSFPSGGNEQLF
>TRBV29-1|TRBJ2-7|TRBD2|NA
TGCAGCGTCTCTAGCGGTGGGCCCTACGAGCAGTACTTC
CSVSSGGPYEQYF
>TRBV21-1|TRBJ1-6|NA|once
TGTGCCAGCAGCAACCGGGTCCTCGAGGCACCCCTCCACTTT
CASSNRVLEAPLHF
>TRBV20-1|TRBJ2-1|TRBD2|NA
TGCAGTGCCCGGGGGGCGGGAGGCTACAGTGAGCAGTTCTTC
CSARGAGGYSEQFF
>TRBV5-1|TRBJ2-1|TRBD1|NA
TGCGCCAGCAGCCGGGACAGGGGAAGCTACAATGAGCAGTTCTTC
CASSRDRGSYNEQFF
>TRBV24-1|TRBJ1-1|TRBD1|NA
TGTGCCACCAGTGATGGGGACAGGGGGCGGGCTGAAGCTTTCTTT
CATSDGDRGRAEAFF
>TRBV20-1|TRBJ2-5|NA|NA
TGCAGTGCTAGAATGAGGCTGGTTGCCGAGACCCAGTACTTC
CSARMRLVAETQYF
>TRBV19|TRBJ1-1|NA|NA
TGTGCCAGTAGAAAGAACACTGAAGCTTTCTTT
CASRKNTEAFF
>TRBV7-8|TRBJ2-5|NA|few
TGTGCCAGCAGCTGGGACCTCACGACACAAGAGACCCAGTACTTC
CASSWDLTTQETQYF
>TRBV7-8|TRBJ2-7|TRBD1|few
TGTGCCAGCAGCTTAACAGGGGCCTACGAGGAGTACTTC
CASSLTGAYEEYF
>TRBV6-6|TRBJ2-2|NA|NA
TGTGCCAGCAGTAAAGCCCACGGGAACACCTGGGAGCTGTTCTTT
CASSKAHGNTWELFF
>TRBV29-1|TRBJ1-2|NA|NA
TGCAGCGAGGAGTCGGGTACGGACTATGACTACACCTTC
CSEESGTDYDYTF
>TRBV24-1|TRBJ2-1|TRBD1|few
TGTGCCACCAGTGATTTCGGACAGGGCTCCTACAATGAGCAGTTCTTC
CATSDFGQGSYNEQFF
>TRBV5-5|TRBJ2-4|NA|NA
TGTGCCAGAAGCCCTCGGGACATTTTACTAGCCAAGAACATTCAGTACTTC
CARSPRDILLAKNIQYF